This T cell receptor beta chain was captured by sequencing in a study of cytomegalovirus exposure and HLA in healthy donors. General study findings and limits: Association of a missense DCLRE1C variant with TCR beta V- and J-gene trimming was reported in a later analysis. Most TCRs appeared rarely, but some public TCRs recurred in many donors.

60 Vbeta and 13 Jbeta primers were used in PCR. Assay: immunoSEQ multiplex PCR; the TCRdb copy retains only in-frame clones and omits some. Altogether approximately 130,000 clones are present, around 77% being singletons, with the ten largest covering under 1.5%. A note on this clone: Its antigen is not identified.

The sequenced sample was PBMCs. This clonotype originated in a man aged 50 to 59 in good health and CMV-seronegative.

The CDR3 region is CASSYQTGLSGNTIYF. Written as DNA, the CDR3 is TGTGCCAGCAGTTATCAAACAGGGCTTTCTGGAAACACCATATATTTT. V and J are TRBV6-6 and TRBJ1-3; D may be TRBD1 (6 bases). V was clipped by 3 bases and J by 1 base, with 13 bases between them. The germline V gene encodes CDR1 MNHNY and CDR2 SVGAGI (reference sequence). The CDR3 is made up of 16 amino acids.